The rows below give T cell receptor beta chains drawn from one sample of a study of PD-1 blockade in classical Hodgkin lymphoma. The assay was immunoSEQ multiplex PCR, and TCRdb's table has in-frame clones only and misses some. The table shows about 10,000 clones, with approximately 92% occurring only once. Sequences were obtained from CD8+ T cells from blood. Receptors were obtained from a human donor with classical Hodgkin lymphoma. CDR3s include the opening cysteine and the closing phenylalanine or tryptophan. The order of the fields is D gene, clone size, V gene, J gene, CDR3 DNA, CDR3 protein. D genes are given only for firm matches. Clone size appears in some rows only: once, few, many, or a class for an expanded clone.

d_call: NA
clone_size: NA
v_call: TRBV19
j_call: TRBJ2-2
cdr3_nt: TGTGCCAGTAAGGAAGGGAGCCAGGAGACCGGGGAGCTGTTTTTT
cdr3_aa: CASKEGSQETGELFF

d_call: NA
clone_size: NA
v_call: TRBV25-1
j_call: TRBJ2-1
cdr3_nt: TGTGCCAGCGTCACGGGGGATGGCTCCTACAATGAGCAGTTCTTC
cdr3_aa: CASVTGDGSYNEQFF

d_call: NA
clone_size: NA
v_call: TRBV27
j_call: TRBJ1-2
cdr3_nt: TGTGCCAGCAGTTTCTCTGGGTATGGTAACTATGGCTACACCTTC
cdr3_aa: CASSFSGYGNYGYTF

d_call: NA
clone_size: NA
v_call: TRBV11-2
j_call: TRBJ2-7
cdr3_nt: TGTGCCAGCAGCCCATGGACAGTGAGCTCCTACGAGCAGTACTTC
cdr3_aa: CASSPWTVSSYEQYF

d_call: NA
clone_size: NA
v_call: TRBV7-9
j_call: TRBJ1-2
cdr3_nt: TGTGCCAGCAGCCAACGGGCAGAGGATCGCTACACCTTC
cdr3_aa: CASSQRAEDRYTF

d_call: NA
clone_size: NA
v_call: TRBV4-2
j_call: TRBJ2-2
cdr3_nt: TGTGCCAGCAGCCAACACCCACTTCTAGGTTCGAACACCGGGGAGCTGTTTTTT
cdr3_aa: CASSQHPLLGSNTGELFF

d_call: NA
clone_size: NA
v_call: TRBV27
j_call: TRBJ2-7
cdr3_nt: TGTGCCAGCAGTCCTCTATCGTTTCCCTACGAGCAGTACTTC
cdr3_aa: CASSPLSFPYEQYF

d_call: TRBD1
clone_size: once
v_call: TRBV12-5
j_call: TRBJ1-1
cdr3_nt: TGTGCTAGTGTTCTGACAGGGCTCACTGAAGCTTTCTTT
cdr3_aa: CASVLTGLTEAFF

d_call: NA
clone_size: NA
v_call: TRBV5-6
j_call: TRBJ2-7
cdr3_nt: TGTGCCAGCAGCTTAATGGGCCTTGATGAGCAGTACTTC
cdr3_aa: CASSLMGLDEQYF

d_call: NA
clone_size: NA
v_call: TRBV7-2
j_call: TRBJ2-7
cdr3_nt: TGTGCCAGCAGCTTTGGACTCTACTACGAGCAGTACTTC
cdr3_aa: CASSFGLYYEQYF

d_call: TRBD2
clone_size: NA
v_call: TRBV29-1
j_call: TRBJ2-1
cdr3_nt: TGCAGCGTTCCTTCTCTAGCGGGAGGGATAAATGAGCAGTTCTTC
cdr3_aa: CSVPSLAGGINEQFF

d_call: NA
clone_size: NA
v_call: TRBV11-2
j_call: TRBJ2-2
cdr3_nt: TGTGCCTCCATAAGCGCGCTAGGAAACACCGGGGAGCTGTTTTTT
cdr3_aa: CASISALGNTGELFF

d_call: NA
clone_size: NA
v_call: TRBV5-4
j_call: TRBJ2-2
cdr3_nt: TGTGCCAGCAGCTTGATGGACTCCCCCGGGGAGCTGTTTTTT
cdr3_aa: CASSLMDSPGELFF

d_call: TRBD1
clone_size: NA
v_call: TRBV27
j_call: TRBJ2-7
cdr3_nt: TGTGCCAGCAGTTTATTGGGACAGGGGATGAACGAGCAGTACTTC
cdr3_aa: CASSLLGQGMNEQYF

d_call: NA
clone_size: NA
v_call: TRBV11-2
j_call: TRBJ1-2
cdr3_nt: TGTGCCAGCAGCTTAGATGCGGGGGCGAATGGCTACACCTTC
cdr3_aa: CASSLDAGANGYTF

d_call: TRBD2
clone_size: NA
v_call: TRBV7-8
j_call: TRBJ2-1
cdr3_nt: TGTGCCAGCAGCTTCATAAGCGGGAGGGGCTACAATGAGCAGTTCTTC
cdr3_aa: CASSFISGRGYNEQFF

d_call: NA
clone_size: NA
v_call: TRBV6-6
j_call: TRBJ2-1
cdr3_nt: TGTGCCAGCAGTTACGGCCTAATTGAGCAGTTCTTC
cdr3_aa: CASSYGLIEQFF

d_call: TRBD1
clone_size: NA
v_call: TRBV7-9
j_call: TRBJ1-4
cdr3_nt: TGTGCCAGCAGCTTAGGGGACAGGGGGCTTGAAAAACTGTTTTTT
cdr3_aa: CASSLGDRGLEKLFF

d_call: NA
clone_size: NA
v_call: TRBV5-1
j_call: TRBJ2-5
cdr3_nt: TGCGCCAGCAGCTTAGGCCGAATGGAGACCCAGTACTTC
cdr3_aa: CASSLGRMETQYF

d_call: NA
clone_size: NA
v_call: TRBV14
j_call: TRBJ1-1
cdr3_nt: TGTGCCAGCAGCCAAGAACACGGAATACATTTCACTGAAGCTTTCTTT
cdr3_aa: CASSQEHGIHFTEAFF

d_call: TRBD2
clone_size: NA
v_call: TRBV9
j_call: TRBJ2-1
cdr3_nt: TGTGCCAGCAGCCCCGGACTAGCGGGCAGGAATGAGCAGTTCTTC
cdr3_aa: CASSPGLAGRNEQFF

d_call: TRBD1
clone_size: NA
v_call: TRBV4-3
j_call: TRBJ2-1
cdr3_nt: TGCGCCAGCAGCCAGCAGATAACAGGGGCGAGATACAATGAGCAGTTCTTC
cdr3_aa: CASSQQITGARYNEQFF

d_call: NA
clone_size: NA
v_call: TRBV5-4
j_call: TRBJ2-5
cdr3_nt: TGTGCCAGCAGCTTGGCCGCGGCGGTAAGAGAGACCCAGTACTTC
cdr3_aa: CASSLAAAVRETQYF

d_call: TRBD1
clone_size: once
v_call: TRBV15
j_call: TRBJ1-1
cdr3_nt: TGTGCCACCAGCAAAGACAGGGATTGGATGAACACTGAAGCTTTCTTT
cdr3_aa: CATSKDRDWMNTEAFF

d_call: NA
clone_size: once
v_call: TRBV27
j_call: TRBJ2-7
cdr3_nt: TGTGCCAGCAGTTTATCATGGGGCAGTACCTACGAGCAGTACTTC
cdr3_aa: CASSLSWGSTYEQYF

d_call: NA
clone_size: NA
v_call: TRBV4-1
j_call: TRBJ2-7
cdr3_nt: TGCGCCAGCAGCCTCCTAGAACGTTACGAGCAGTACTTC
cdr3_aa: CASSLLERYEQYF

d_call: NA
clone_size: NA
v_call: TRBV9
j_call: TRBJ2-1
cdr3_nt: TGTGCCAGCAGCCCACTAGGGCGTATGCCCTCCTACAATGAGCAGTTCTTC
cdr3_aa: CASSPLGRMPSYNEQFF

d_call: NA
clone_size: once
v_call: TRBV27
j_call: TRBJ2-3
cdr3_nt: TGTGCCAGCAGTTTATCTAAGCCAGGGGCCTACACAGATACGCAGTATTTT
cdr3_aa: CASSLSKPGAYTDTQYF

d_call: TRBD1
clone_size: NA
v_call: TRBV5-5
j_call: TRBJ2-3
cdr3_nt: TGTGCCAGCACCCAGACAGGGAGAACTAGCACAGATACGCAGTATTTT
cdr3_aa: CASTQTGRTSTDTQYF

d_call: NA
clone_size: NA
v_call: TRBV13
j_call: TRBJ1-1
cdr3_nt: TGTGCCGGGGTTCTCAAACGCTTCCCTCCGCCTGAAGCTTTCTTT
cdr3_aa: CAGVLKRFPPPEAFF

d_call: NA
clone_size: NA
v_call: TRBV18
j_call: TRBJ1-5
cdr3_nt: TGTGCCAGCTCTACCCGGATAAATCAGCCCCAGCATTTT
cdr3_aa: CASSTRINQPQHF

d_call: TRBD1
clone_size: NA
v_call: TRBV5-1
j_call: TRBJ2-7
cdr3_nt: TGCGCCAGCAGCTGGGGACAGCGTTACGAGCAGTACTTC
cdr3_aa: CASSWGQRYEQYF

d_call: TRBD2
clone_size: once
v_call: TRBV6-4
j_call: TRBJ2-3
cdr3_nt: TGTGCCAGCAGTGACTCCCTAGCGGGGGCAGATACGCAGTATTTT
cdr3_aa: CASSDSLAGADTQYF

d_call: NA
clone_size: NA
v_call: TRBV9
j_call: TRBJ2-2
cdr3_nt: TGTGCCAGCAGCGTAGAGGCCACCGGGGAGCTGTTTTTT
cdr3_aa: CASSVEATGELFF

d_call: NA
clone_size: NA
v_call: TRBV4-1
j_call: TRBJ2-3
cdr3_nt: TGCGCCAGCAGATACACGGACTCGGGGGCCCCAGATACGCAGTATTTT
cdr3_aa: CASRYTDSGAPDTQYF

d_call: NA
clone_size: once
v_call: TRBV7-2
j_call: TRBJ1-4
cdr3_nt: TGTGCCAGCAGCTTAGACAAAACCCCTGGTGAAAAACTGTTTTTT
cdr3_aa: CASSLDKTPGEKLFF

d_call: NA
clone_size: NA
v_call: TRBV9
j_call: TRBJ2-7
cdr3_nt: TGTGCCAGCAGCGCAGGTTTGGGGGCCCTGGGCCACGAGCAGTACTTC
cdr3_aa: CASSAGLGALGHEQYF

d_call: NA
clone_size: NA
v_call: TRBV7-9
j_call: TRBJ1-1
cdr3_nt: TGTGCCAGCAGCCCAATGGGAGGAAAAAACACTGAAGCTTTCTTT
cdr3_aa: CASSPMGGKNTEAFF

d_call: TRBD1
clone_size: few
v_call: TRBV9
j_call: TRBJ1-1
cdr3_nt: TGTGCCAGCAGCGTAGTCAAGGGGGCGTCAAGTGTGAGCACTGAAGCTTTCTTT
cdr3_aa: CASSVVKGASSVSTEAFF

d_call: TRBD1
clone_size: once
v_call: TRBV6-6
j_call: TRBJ2-3
cdr3_nt: TGTGCCAGCATCCCGGGACAGGGCTCAGATACGCAGTATTTT
cdr3_aa: CASIPGQGSDTQYF

d_call: NA
clone_size: NA
v_call: TRBV9
j_call: TRBJ2-1
cdr3_nt: TGTGCCAGCAGCGTAAGGGGTAATTCCTACAATGAGCAGTTCTTC
cdr3_aa: CASSVRGNSYNEQFF

d_call: NA
clone_size: NA
v_call: TRBV9
j_call: TRBJ1-1
cdr3_nt: TGTGCCAGCAGCGTAGGAGGCGGGGGCAGTGAAGCTTTCTTT
cdr3_aa: CASSVGGGGSEAFF

d_call: TRBD1
clone_size: NA
v_call: TRBV6-5
j_call: TRBJ2-2
cdr3_nt: TGTGCCAGCAGTTATGGGACAGGAATAGGCACCGGGGAGCTGTTTTTT
cdr3_aa: CASSYGTGIGTGELFF

d_call: TRBD2
clone_size: NA
v_call: TRBV11-2
j_call: TRBJ2-7
cdr3_nt: TGTGCCAGCAGCTTAGACCGGGAGGGCCCCTACGAGCAGTACTTC
cdr3_aa: CASSLDREGPYEQYF

d_call: TRBD1
clone_size: NA
v_call: TRBV5-6
j_call: TRBJ1-2
cdr3_nt: TGTGCCAGCACGTGGGACAGACTCAACTATGGCTACACCTTC
cdr3_aa: CASTWDRLNYGYTF

d_call: NA
clone_size: NA
v_call: TRBV19
j_call: TRBJ2-1
cdr3_nt: TGTGCCAGCCGGGGGGCCGTCAATGAGCAGTTCTTC
cdr3_aa: CASRGAVNEQFF

d_call: TRBD1
clone_size: few
v_call: TRBV7-9
j_call: TRBJ2-1
cdr3_nt: TGTGCCAGCAGCCTACAGGGGCACAATGAGCAGTTCTTC
cdr3_aa: CASSLQGHNEQFF

d_call: NA
clone_size: NA
v_call: TRBV4-1
j_call: TRBJ1-4
cdr3_nt: TGCGCCAGCAGCCTCACCGAGGGCAGGGACTTTGCAACTAATGAAAAGCTGTTTTTT
cdr3_aa: CASSLTEGRDFATNEKLFF

d_call: TRBD1
clone_size: NA
v_call: TRBV13
j_call: TRBJ1-1
cdr3_nt: TGTGCCAGCAGCCCTGGGACAGGGAAGTTTGAAGCTTTCTTT
cdr3_aa: CASSPGTGKFEAFF

d_call: NA
clone_size: NA
v_call: TRBV4-3
j_call: TRBJ2-1
cdr3_nt: TGCGCCAGCAGCCAAGGCCACGGGCCAGGGAATGAGCAGTTCTTC
cdr3_aa: CASSQGHGPGNEQFF

d_call: NA
clone_size: NA
v_call: TRBV30
j_call: TRBJ1-1
cdr3_nt: TGTGCCTGGAGTGTATTGGACAGCACTGAAGCTTTCTTT
cdr3_aa: CAWSVLDSTEAFF

d_call: NA
clone_size: NA
v_call: TRBV5-6
j_call: TRBJ2-3
cdr3_nt: TGTGCCAGCAGCAAACCAACAGGTTACACAGATACGCAGTATTTT
cdr3_aa: CASSKPTGYTDTQYF

d_call: NA
clone_size: NA
v_call: TRBV6-5
j_call: TRBJ1-1
cdr3_nt: TGTGCCAGCAGTTACGTTTGGAACACTGAAGCTTTCTTT
cdr3_aa: CASSYVWNTEAFF

d_call: TRBD2
clone_size: NA
v_call: TRBV7-9
j_call: TRBJ2-3
cdr3_nt: TGTGCCAGCAGTTCAACCGTAGGACTAGCGGGGGGTCTGGATACGCAGTATTTT
cdr3_aa: CASSSTVGLAGGLDTQYF

d_call: TRBD1
clone_size: few
v_call: TRBV6-4
j_call: TRBJ2-3
cdr3_nt: TGTGCCAGCAGTGAAGGGGGCGGCGCGGATACGCAGTATTTT
cdr3_aa: CASSEGGGADTQYF

d_call: NA
clone_size: NA
v_call: TRBV7-9
j_call: TRBJ2-7
cdr3_nt: TGTGCCAGCAGCTTAGTAGCAGGCCTGAGGGAGCAGTACTTC
cdr3_aa: CASSLVAGLREQYF

d_call: NA
clone_size: NA
v_call: TRBV28
j_call: TRBJ1-1
cdr3_nt: TGTGCCAGCAGTTTAGGAACAGGAAACACTGAAGCTTTCTTT
cdr3_aa: CASSLGTGNTEAFF